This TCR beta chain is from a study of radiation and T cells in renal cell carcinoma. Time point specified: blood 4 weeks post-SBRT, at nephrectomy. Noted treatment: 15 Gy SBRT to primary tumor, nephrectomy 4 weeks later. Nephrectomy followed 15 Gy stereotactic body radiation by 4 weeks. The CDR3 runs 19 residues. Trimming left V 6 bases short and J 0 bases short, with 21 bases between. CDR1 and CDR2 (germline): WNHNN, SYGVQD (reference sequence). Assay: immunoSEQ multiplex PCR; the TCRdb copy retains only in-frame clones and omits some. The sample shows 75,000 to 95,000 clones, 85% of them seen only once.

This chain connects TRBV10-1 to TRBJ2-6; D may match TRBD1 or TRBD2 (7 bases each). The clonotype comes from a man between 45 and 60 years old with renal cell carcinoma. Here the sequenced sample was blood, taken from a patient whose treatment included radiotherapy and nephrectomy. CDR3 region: CASRGGTDQLFSGANVLTF. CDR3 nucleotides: TGCGCCAGCAGGGGGGGGACAGACCAACTCTTCTCTGGGGCCAACGTCCTGACTTTC.